This TCR beta chain derives from a study of blood T cells in healthy people across ages. In the study overall: T cells yielded about one barcoded beta molecule per two cells through template switching.

The study's findings and limits: Any changes in expanded clonotypes were possibly confounded, as donor CMV status remained unknown. Long-lived donors had more naive CD4+ cells and higher diversity than aged donors.

Together with a sample-barcoded 5' primer, a J-beta primer mix was included in a second PCR lasting about 6 to 11 cycles. TCRdb fed the 5' RACE reads into MiXCR, producing one record per CDR3 protein. Of roughly 1,800,000 distinct CDR3 sequences in the sample, 49% are singletons; the top ten hold approximately 2.1%. Turning to this clonotype: Antigen unknown.

Germline CDR1 reads SGHDN; CDR2 reads FVKESK. V lost 7 bases, J lost 4 bases, and 21 bases lay in between. CDR3 length: 16 residues. Drawing of peripheral blood yielded about 10 milliliters from each donor. The chain links TRBV14 to TRBJ2-3; the D gene is possibly TRBD2 (6 bases). Sample: blood. This receptor was identified in a woman in her forties in good health. The CDR3 here is CASMWGGGALPDTQYF. For the CDR3, the DNA is TGTGCCAGCATGTGGGGAGGAGGCGCCCTTCCAGATACGCAGTATTTT.